These 32 T cell receptor beta chains originate from one sample sequenced in a study of lymphopenia after photon versus proton radiotherapy. This table comes from immunoSEQ multiplex PCR, and its TCRdb copy is limited to in-frame clones, with some not included. Here the sample spans about 16,000 clones, 65% to 90% being singletons. Source: peripheral blood, taken from a patient treated with proton-based radiotherapy. The receptor set was obtained from a man in his 70s with pancreatic cancer.

J is TRBJ2-2 and V is TRBV11-2; no firm D call. CDR1 is SGHAT and CDR2 is FQNNGV in the germline V gene. The CDR3 has 11 residues. The V and J ends lost 6 bases and 7 bases respectively, with 6 bases between them. The CDR3: CASRGNGELFF. CDR3 DNA sequence: TGTGCCAGCAGGGGTAACGGGGAGCTGTTTTTT.

The rearrangement links TRBV5-1 to TRBJ1-3; D is possibly TRBD1 (6 bases). V shed 3 bases and J shed 3 bases, with 13 bases lying between them. Germline lookup yields CDR1 SGHRS and CDR2 YFSETQ. This CDR3 has 15 residues. The chain's CDR3 is CASSSQWGHGNTIYF. The CDR3 DNA reads TGCGCCAGCAGCTCCCAATGGGGGCATGGAAACACCATATATTTT.

The sample holds one count of this clone. This chain links TRBV19 with TRBJ1-4; the D gene is possibly TRBD1 (6 bases). The CDR3 totals 14 residues. Looked up from germline, CDR1 is LNHDA and CDR2 is SQIVND (reference sequence). V lost 4 bases to trimming and J lost 4 bases, with 10 bases between them. The CDR3: CASSSQGFNEKLFF. DNA of the CDR3: TGTGCCAGTAGTAGTCAGGGGTTTAATGAAAAACTGTTTTTT.

In regard to this clone: At one end the junction does not follow the germline gene, possibly because of a read error. The genes are TRBV29-1 and TRBJ1-1, with unresolved D. Per the germline V gene, CDR1 is SQVTM and CDR2 is ANQGSEA. There are 13 residues in the CDR3. The CDR3 DNA follows: TGCAGCGTTAAAGAAGGGTGGGACACTGAAGCTTTCTTT. Translation gives CSVKEGWDTEAFF.

V is TRBV11-2 and J is TRBJ2-1, with 12 nucleotides matching TRBD2. The V segment lost 8 bases and the J segment 4 bases; nucleotides outside the gene matches: 3. Germline CDR1 SGHAT, CDR2 FQNNGV. The CDR3 is 14 residues long. The CDR3 sequence is CASHTSGGYNEQFF. The CDR3 nucleotides are TGTGCCAGCCATACTAGCGGGGGGTACAATGAGCAGTTCTTC.

This chain uses TRBV9 with TRBJ2-2; TRBD2 aligns across 8 bases. There are 16 residues in the CDR3. The germline V gene encodes CDR1 SGDLS and CDR2 YYNGEE. Trimming took 4 bases from V and 3 from J; bases not matched to a gene: 8. CDR3: CASSPEAGAYTGELFF. CDR3 nucleotide sequence: TGTGCCAGCAGCCCCGAAGCGGGAGCGTACACCGGGGAGCTGTTTTTT.

This rearrangement joins TRBV7-6 to TRBJ1-2, with D tentatively TRBD1 (5 bases). The germline V and J ends were trimmed by 0 bases and 3 bases, with 11 bases remaining between them. Germline V gene lookup returns CDR1 SGHVS and CDR2 FNYEAQ. This CDR3 is built from 15 residues. CDR3 region: CASSLAQGRDYGYTF. The CDR3, as DNA: TGTGCCAGCAGCTTAGCCCAGGGCAGAGACTATGGCTACACCTTC. The complete variable domain, with remaining parts taken from reference TRBV7-6 and TRBJ1-2, reads GAGVSQSPRYKVTKRGQDVALRCDPISGHVSLYWYRQALGQGPEFLTYFNYEAQQDKSGLPNDRFSAERPEGSISTLTIQRTEQRDSAMYRCASSLAQGRDYGYTFGSGTRLTVV.

V is TRBV6-5 and J is TRBJ1-1, with unresolved D. With 0 bases removed from V and 5 bases from J, the gap between germline ends came to 7 bases. The CDR3 consists of 13 residues. The V gene's germline CDR1 is MNHEY and CDR2 SVGAGI. CDR3 sequence reads: CASSYSAGTEAFF. CDR3 nucleotide sequence: TGTGCCAGCAGTTACTCTGCAGGAACTGAAGCTTTCTTT.

The chain uses TRBV9 and TRBJ1-2, with a possible D match to TRBD1 (5 bases). Germline V gives CDR1 SGDLS, CDR2 YYNGEE. CDR3 length: 14 residues. V lost 4 bases, J lost 8 bases, and 18 bases lay in between. The CDR3 here is CASSPRWTSYGYTF. The CDR3 DNA reads TGTGCCAGCAGCCCCCGGTGGACATCCTACGGCTACACCTTC.

CDR3 sequence: CASTQASRVTGELFF. The CDR3 DNA reads TGTGCCAGTACCCAAGCCAGCAGGGTCACCGGGGAGCTGTTTTTT. The rearrangement joins TRBV19 to TRBJ2-2, with D maybe TRBD1 (5 bases). The germline V gene encodes CDR1 LNHDA and CDR2 SQIVND (reference sequence). V lost 7 bases and J lost 4, with 16 bases in between. The CDR3 runs 15 residues.

The chain combines TRBV7-9 with TRBJ2-7; D is possibly TRBD1 (5 bases). Trimming pared 5 bases from V and 3 bases from J, leaving 8 bases between. The CDR3 covers 12 residues. Germline CDR1 SEHNR, CDR2 FQNEAQ (reference sequence). This CDR3 is CASSVTGYEQYF. Here the CDR3 DNA reads TGTGCCAGCAGCGTCACAGGCTACGAGCAGTACTTC.

A few counts support this clone. V and J are TRBV5-1 and TRBJ1-3, with D unresolved. Germline values: CDR1 SGHRS, CDR2 YFSETQ. CDR3 length: 13 amino acids. Trimming removed 4 bases at V and 4 bases at J, with 9 bases between. CDR3 sequence: CASSQREGNTIYF. CDR3 DNA sequence: TGCGCCAGCAGCCAGAGGGAAGGAAACACCATATATTTT.

The rearrangement joins TRBV5-5 to TRBJ1-3, with D hard to call. The CDR3 covers 15 residues. CDR1 and CDR2 from the germline V gene are SGHKS and YYEKEE (reference sequence). V lost 0 bases, J lost 4 bases, and 11 bases lay in between. The CDR3 DNA sequence: TGTGCCAGCAGCTTGGGACTCCGAAGGGGAAACACCATATATTTT. It is translated as CASSLGLRRGNTIYF.

The rearrangement links TRBV18 to TRBJ2-3, with D maybe TRBD2 (5 bases). CDR3 length: 15 amino acids. V lost 4 bases, J lost 2 bases, and 13 bases lay in between. Germline lookup yields CDR1 KGHSH and CDR2 LQKENI. CDR3 DNA sequence: TGTGCCAGCTCACGGGCCTCCCTAGCCACAGATACGCAGTATTTT. Residues: CASSRASLATDTQYF.

In its sample, this clone was seen once. This sequence joins TRBV30 and TRBJ2-1, with D possibly being TRBD2 (6 bases). Germline CDR1 GTSNPN, CDR2 SVGIG (reference sequence). This CDR3 region has 13 residues. V lost 3 bases and J lost 9, with 15 bases in between. The CDR3 protein is CAWRAAGLSEQFF. CDR3 nucleotides: TGTGCCTGGAGGGCCGCGGGGTTGAGTGAGCAGTTCTTC.

V gene TRBV19 combines with J gene TRBJ2-6; D assignment may be TRBD1 or TRBD2 (6 bases each). V was trimmed by 6 bases and J by 3 bases, leaving 21 bases between them. This CDR3 region has 18 residues. Germline V gene data show CDR1 as LNHDA and CDR2 as SQIVND (reference sequence). The CDR3 loop is CASSLVGGLAFGANVLTF. The CDR3, as DNA: TGTGCCAGTAGCCTTGTTGGGGGGCTAGCTTTTGGGGCCAACGTCCTGACTTTC.

In the case of this clone: The sample carries other DNA sequences with the same CDR3. This chain links TRBV6-5 with TRBJ2-1, with D possibly matching TRBD1 (5 bases). Germline V gene lookup returns CDR1 MNHEY and CDR2 SVGAGI. CDR3 length: 15 amino acids. V lost 0 bases, J lost 3 bases, and 9 bases lay in between. The CDR3 region has the DNA TGTGCCAGCAGTTACTCGCAGGGCAGCTACAATGAGCAGTTCTTC. It encodes CASSYSQGSYNEQFF.

V usage is TRBV30 and J usage is TRBJ1-4; D not resolved. CDR1 is GTSNPN, CDR2 SVGIG, per germline (reference sequence). Between the trimmed V and J ends, which lost 0 bases and 5 bases, there was a span of 7 bases. CDR3 length: 13 amino acids. The CDR3 sequence: CAWSVFSNEKLFF. CDR3 bases: TGTGCCTGGAGTGTATTCTCCAATGAAAAACTGTTTTTT. The full variable domain, its missing parts supplied by reference TRBV30 and TRBJ1-4, is SQTIHQWPATLVQPVGSPLSLECTVEGTSNPNLYWYRQAAGRGLQLLFYSVGIGQISSEVPQNLSASRPQDRQFILSSKKLLLSDSGFYLCAWSVFSNEKLFFGSGTQLSVL.

In this sample, this clone turned up once. The rearrangement uses TRBV29-1 and TRBJ2-7; weak D call: TRBD1 (5 bases). Per germline, CDR1 SQVTM and CDR2 ANQGSEA. The ends were cut back, 6 bases at V and 0 bases at J, with 9 bases in the middle. The CDR3 runs to 12 residues. CDR3 coding DNA: TGCAGCGTCAAGGACAACTCCTACGAGCAGTACTTC. Translated: CSVKDNSYEQYF.

The chain joins TRBV4-2 to TRBJ1-1; D remains unclear. V lost 0 bases and J lost 0, with 5 bases in between. This CDR3 is built from 14 residues. Germline loops: CDR1 LGHNA, CDR2 YNFKEQ. CDR3 region: CASSQDRVNTEAFF. DNA for the CDR3: TGTGCCAGCAGCCAAGATCGGGTGAACACTGAAGCTTTCTTT.

V gene TRBV11-2 combines with J gene TRBJ2-1; 13 positions agree with TRBD2. The germline CDR1 and CDR2 sequences are SGHAT and FQNNGV. This CDR3 is 18 amino acids long. The trim removed 4 bases at V and 0 bases at J, leaving 6 bases unmatched. The CDR3: CASSSTSGGLSSYNEQFF. The CDR3 DNA reads TGTGCCAGCAGCTCGACTAGCGGGGGGCTGAGCTCCTACAATGAGCAGTTCTTC. Looking up the rest from reference TRBV11-2 and TRBJ2-1 gives the full variable domain: EAGVAQSPRYKIIEKRQSVAFWCNPISGHATLYWYQQILGQGPKLLIQFQNNGVVDDSQLPKDRFSAERLKGVDSTLKIQPAKLEDSAVYLCASSSTSGGLSSYNEQFFGPGTRLTVL.

Of note for this clone: At one end, the junction sequence differs from germline, possibly due to a read error. This chain connects TRBV7-2 to TRBJ2-1, with 11 bases matching TRBD2. Germline V gene sequence: CDR1 SGHTA, CDR2 FQGNSA. CDR3 size: 16 residues. CDR3 nucleotide sequence: TGTGCCAGCAGCCTAGCGGGGGGTCTATCCTACAATGAGCAGTTCTTC. This gives the protein CASSLAGGLSYNEQFF. Full variable domain (outside the CDR3, taken from reference TRBV7-2 and TRBJ2-1): GAGVSQSPSNKVTEKGKDVELRCDPISGHTALYWYRQSLGQGLEFLIYFQGNSAPDKSGLPSDRFSAERTGGSVSTLTIQRTQQEDSAVYLCASSLAGGLSYNEQFFGPGTRLTVL.

The rearrangement joins TRBV10-1 to TRBJ1-1; maybe TRBD1 (5 bases). The V gene's germline CDR1 is WNHNN and CDR2 SYGVQD (reference sequence). V dropped 8 bases and J dropped 3 bases, with 16 bases sitting between them. There are 14 residues in the CDR3. The CDR3 is CASSNPGTDTEAFF. CDR3 DNA sequence: TGCGCCAGCTCAAATCCCGGGACGGACACTGAAGCTTTCTTT.

The chain has TRBV6-1 and TRBJ2-5; the D call may be TRBD1 or TRBD2 (5 bases each). The tail of the sequence fits TRBJ2-7 better, so the J call may be wrong. This CDR3 is 13 amino acids long. CDR1 MNHNS and CDR2 SASEGT come from the germline V gene. The CDR3 sequence: CASSEAVGTEQYF. CDR3 nucleotides: TGTGCCAGCAGTGAAGCGGTAGGGACCGAGCAGTACTTC.

The chain recombines TRBV5-8 with TRBJ1-5, with D possibly matching TRBD1 (5 bases). This CDR3 is 14 amino acids long. Trimming shortened V by 4 bases and J by 4 bases, and 12 bases separated the two germline ends. Germline V gene lookup returns CDR1 SGHTS and CDR2 YDEGEE. CDR3 coding DNA: TGTGCCAGCAGCATCCGGGGGGGAAATCAGCCCCAGCATTTT. Translation: CASSIRGGNQPQHF.

As regards this clone: At one end, the junction sequence differs from germline, possibly due to a read error. The chain has TRBV5-1 and TRBJ2-7; D gene uncertain. The CDR3 has 14 amino acids. The germline CDR1 and CDR2 sequences are SGHRS and YFSETQ. This CDR3 reads CASSQTGRSYEQYF. The DNA for the CDR3 is TGTGCCAGCAGCCAGACCGGACGTTCCTACGAGCAGTACTTC.

J is TRBJ1-5 and V is TRBV5-8; maybe TRBD1 (6 bases). Trimming removed 4 bases from V and 3 bases from J, with 11 bases in between. Germline V CDR1 and CDR2: SGHTS, YDEGEE. The CDR3 contains 14 residues. The CDR3 loop reads CASSPGQYNQPQHF. The CDR3 DNA reads TGTGCCAGCAGCCCCGGACAGTACAATCAGCCCCAGCATTTT.

The J gene is TRBJ2-1, the V gene TRBV7-7, with D possibly being TRBD2 (5 bases). The CDR3 extends over 13 amino acids. Trimming took off 5 bases at V and 5 bases at J, with 10 bases between the two ends. Germline V gives CDR1 SSHAT, CDR2 FNYEAQ (reference sequence). CDR3 in amino acids: CASSPNGNNEQFF. The DNA of the CDR3 is TGTGCCAGCAGCCCGAACGGGAACAATGAGCAGTTCTTC.

The rearrangement uses TRBV7-9 and TRBJ2-5, with D perhaps TRBD1 (6 bases). Trimming shortened V by 4 bases and J by 4 bases, and 13 bases separated the two germline ends. Germline values: CDR1 SEHNR, CDR2 FQNEAQ (reference sequence). The CDR3 extends over 14 amino acids. The CDR3 reads CASSSPTGPETQYF. The CDR3 DNA reads TGTGCCAGCAGCTCACCCACAGGGCCAGAGACCCAGTACTTC.

CDR3 protein: CAWSADRGWNGYTF. Written as DNA, the CDR3 is TGTGCCTGGAGTGCGGACAGGGGGTGGAATGGCTACACCTTC. V and J are TRBV30 and TRBJ1-2, with 10 bases lining up with TRBD1. Germline CDR1 reads GTSNPN; CDR2 reads SVGIG (reference sequence). After removal of 1 base from V and 6 bases from J, the junction contained 5 bases not matched to a gene. The CDR3 totals 14 residues.

CDR3 coding DNA: TGTGCCAGCAAACGGGAGCAGGGACTTTACGAGCAGTACTTC. Amino acid sequence: CASKREQGLYEQYF. The genes are TRBV2 and TRBJ2-5; a weak D match, TRBD2 (6 bases). Matching the DNA end better, TRBJ2-7 makes the J call doubtful. Germline loops: CDR1 SNHLY, CDR2 FYNNEI. The CDR3 length is 14 residues.

A single count supports this clone. This rearrangement joins TRBV5-5 to TRBJ2-2; no definite D call. The CDR3 has 15 residues. Trimming removed 0 bases from V and 0 bases from J, with 6 bases in between. CDR1 is SGHKS, CDR2 YYEKEE, per germline (reference sequence). This chain's CDR3 is CASSLGRTNTGELFF. CDR3 DNA sequence: TGTGCCAGCAGCTTGGGACGGACGAACACCGGGGAGCTGTTTTTT.